This TCR beta chain was sequenced in a study of identical twins. Overall study results and limits: The presence of invariant MAIT and iNKT cells could partly confound analyses of zero-insertion sequences. Out-of-frame alpha sequences common to twins exhibited a surplus of low generation probability. Models came in too low on out-of-frame TCR alpha sharing in monozygotic twins.

MiXCR, run by TCRdb on the 5' RACE reads, gives a single entry per CDR3 protein. Altogether 460,000 or so distinct CDR3 sequences are present, around 14% being singletons, with the ten largest covering 0.52%. The CDR3 has 17 residues. CDR1 and CDR2 from the germline V gene are LNHNV and YYDKDF (reference sequence). V lost 7 bases, J lost 4 bases, and 23 bases lay in between. This clonotype appeared a few times. What it binds is not known. This sample also appeared in a second study, on yellow fever vaccine responses in identical twins.

Specimen: CD4+ T cells sorted from blood. This TCR was sampled from a young woman in good health. The V and J genes are TRBV15 and TRBJ2-1; TRBD1 or TRBD2 may be the D gene (6 bases each). In DNA, the CDR3 is TGTGCCACCACTGCTGGGGGGCTCAGGGTGGGATACAATGAGCAGTTCTTC. Protein product: CATTAGGLRVGYNEQFF. Full variable domain (rest looked up from reference TRBV15 and TRBJ2-1): DAMVIQNPRYQVTQFGKPVTLSCSQTLNHNVMYWYQQKSSQAPKLLFHYYDKDFNNEADTPDNFQSRRPNTSFCFLDIRSPGLGDTAMYLCATTAGGLRVGYNEQFFGPGTRLTVL.